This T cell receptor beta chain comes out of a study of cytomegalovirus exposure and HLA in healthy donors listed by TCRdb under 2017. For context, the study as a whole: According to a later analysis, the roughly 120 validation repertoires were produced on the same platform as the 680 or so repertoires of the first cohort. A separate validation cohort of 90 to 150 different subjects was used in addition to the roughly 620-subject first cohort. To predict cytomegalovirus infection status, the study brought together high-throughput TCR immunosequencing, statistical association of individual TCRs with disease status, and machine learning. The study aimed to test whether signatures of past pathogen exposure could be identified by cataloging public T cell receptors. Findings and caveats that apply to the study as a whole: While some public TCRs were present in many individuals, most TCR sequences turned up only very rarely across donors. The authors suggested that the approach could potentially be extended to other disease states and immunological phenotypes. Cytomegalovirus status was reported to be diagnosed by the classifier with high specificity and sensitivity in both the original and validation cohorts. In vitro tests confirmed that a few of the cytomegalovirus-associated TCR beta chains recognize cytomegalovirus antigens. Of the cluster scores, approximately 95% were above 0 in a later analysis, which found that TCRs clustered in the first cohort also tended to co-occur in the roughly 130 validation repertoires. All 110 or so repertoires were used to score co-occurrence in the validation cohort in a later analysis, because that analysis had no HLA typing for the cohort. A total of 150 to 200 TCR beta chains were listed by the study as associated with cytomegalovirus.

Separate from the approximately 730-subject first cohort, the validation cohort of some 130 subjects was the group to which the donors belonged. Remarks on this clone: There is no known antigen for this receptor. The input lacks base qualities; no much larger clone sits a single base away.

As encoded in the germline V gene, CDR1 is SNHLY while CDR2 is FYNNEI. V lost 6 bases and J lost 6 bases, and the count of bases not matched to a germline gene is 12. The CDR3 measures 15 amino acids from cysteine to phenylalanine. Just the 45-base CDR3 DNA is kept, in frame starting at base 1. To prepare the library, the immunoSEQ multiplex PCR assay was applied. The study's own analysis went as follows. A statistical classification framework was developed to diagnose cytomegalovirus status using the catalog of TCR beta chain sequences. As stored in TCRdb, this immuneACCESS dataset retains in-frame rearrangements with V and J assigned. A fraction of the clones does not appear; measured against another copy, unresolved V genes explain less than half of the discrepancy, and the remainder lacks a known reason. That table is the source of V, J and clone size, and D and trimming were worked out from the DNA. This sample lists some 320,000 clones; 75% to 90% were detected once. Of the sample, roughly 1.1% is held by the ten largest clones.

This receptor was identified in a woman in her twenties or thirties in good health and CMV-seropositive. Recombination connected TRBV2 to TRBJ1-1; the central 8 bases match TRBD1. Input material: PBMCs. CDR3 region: CASRGRTGSMSEAFF. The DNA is TGTGCCAGCAGAGGAAGGACAGGGTCGATGTCTGAAGCTTTCTTT.